The next 28 T cell receptor beta chains were all read from a single sample in a study of blood T cell repertoires in COVID-19. Clones were read by immunoSEQ multiplex PCR, and TCRdb kept only the in-frame ones, dropping some. The sample includes 99,000 or so clones, about four fifths of them seen just once. The sequencing sample was made of peripheral blood. The source is a woman of 80 years or more with active or convalescent COVID-19.

The chain combines TRBV7-9 with TRBJ2-4, with D possibly TRBD1 on 5 matching bases. V was shortened by 5 bases and J by 4 bases, with 9 bases between the two germline ends. Germline CDR1 is SEHNR and CDR2 is FQNEAQ (reference sequence). The CDR3 has 13 residues. CDR3 amino acids: CASSPRQKNIQYF. The CDR3, as DNA: TGTGCCAGCAGCCCCCGACAGAAAAACATTCAGTACTTC.

This chain connects TRBV7-2 to TRBJ2-7, with a weak D call TRBD2 (5 bases). Germline CDR1 is SGHTA and CDR2 is FQGNSA. The CDR3 extends over 12 amino acids. The V gene lost 3 bases and the J gene lost 4 bases, with 7 bases spanning the gap. The CDR3 here is CASSFRGYEQYF. DNA of the CDR3: TGTGCCAGCAGCTTCCGGGGTTACGAGCAGTACTTC.

The rearrangement links TRBV18 to TRBJ2-6; TRBD1 matches at 7 bases. Germline lookup yields CDR1 KGHSH and CDR2 LQKENI. With V trimmed by 3 bases and J by 1 base, 9 bases remained unmatched. The CDR3 covers 18 residues. In nucleotides, the CDR3 is TGTGCCAGCTCACCCCGAACTTACAGGGGTTCTGGGGCCAACGTCCTGACTTTC. The encoded protein is CASSPRTYRGSGANVLTF.

This clone came up a few times. The rearrangement links TRBV2 to TRBJ2-7; TRBD2 aligns across 9 bases. The V segment lost 3 bases and the J segment 7 bases; nucleotides outside the gene matches: 4. This CDR3 spans 13 amino acids. Germline assignment: CDR1 SNHLY and CDR2 FYNNEI. CDR3 protein: CASSDRLAGEQYF. CDR3 sequence (DNA): TGTGCCAGCAGTGATCGTCTAGCGGGGGAGCAGTACTTC.

This chain joins TRBV19 and TRBJ1-2; TRBD1 matches at 8 bases. The CDR3 runs to 13 residues. Germline V gene lookup returns CDR1 LNHDA and CDR2 SQIVND (reference sequence). The ends lost 5 bases at V and 5 bases at J; junction bases unmatched: 4. CDR3 coding DNA: TGTGCCAGTAGTTGGGACAGGAGTTATGGCTACACCTTC. As protein: CASSWDRSYGYTF.

The genes are TRBV28 and TRBJ1-5, with TRBD1 as a possible D gene (5 bases). V dropped 3 bases and J dropped 7 bases, with 19 bases sitting between them. Germline lookup yields CDR1 MDHEN and CDR2 SYDVKM. The CDR3 has 16 amino acids. The CDR3 sequence: CASSFGFGGARQPQHF. DNA for the CDR3: TGTGCCAGCAGTTTTGGTTTCGGAGGGGCGAGACAGCCCCAGCATTTT.

J is TRBJ2-7 and V is TRBV19; 7 bases align to TRBD1. The V and J ends lost 9 bases and 6 bases, in that order; junction bases with no gene match: 11. The CDR3 sequence is 13 residues long. CDR1 and CDR2 (germline): LNHDA, SQIVND (reference sequence). CDR3 residues: CASNRQGGGEQYF. CDR3 sequence (DNA): TGTGCCAGCAATCGACAGGGTGGGGGCGAGCAGTACTTC. The full variable domain, completed using reference TRBV19 and TRBJ2-7, is DGGITQSPKYLFRKEGQNVTLSCEQNLNHDAMYWYRQDPGQGLRLIYYSQIVNDFQKGDIAEGYSVSREKKESFPLTVTSAQKNPTAFYLCASNRQGGGEQYFGPGTRLTVT.

The J gene is TRBJ2-6, the V gene TRBV7-9; D call uncertain. The ends were cut back, 2 bases at V and 2 bases at J, with 7 bases in the middle. CDR1 and CDR2 (germline): SEHNR, FQNEAQ (reference sequence). The CDR3 extends over 15 amino acids. The CDR3 loop reads CASSLQVAGANVLTF. The CDR3 DNA sequence: TGTGCCAGCAGCTTACAGGTGGCTGGGGCCAACGTCCTGACTTTC.

At least ten counts were recorded for this clone. The chain recombines TRBV19 with TRBJ2-7; D gene uncertain. The CDR3 sequence is 13 residues long. Deletions cut 4 bases from V and 4 bases from J, with 11 bases between. The germline V gene has CDR1 LNHDA and CDR2 SQIVND (reference sequence). This CDR3 reads CASSSYHGYEQYF. The CDR3 DNA sequence: TGTGCCAGTAGTAGCTACCACGGGTACGAGCAGTACTTC.

This rearrangement joins TRBV29-1 to TRBJ1-2, with a weak D call TRBD1 (6 bases). The length of the CDR3 is 14 residues. V lost 3 bases and J 3 bases, leaving 14 bases between the germline ends. Looked up from germline, CDR1 is SQVTM and CDR2 is ANQGSEA. The CDR3 region has the DNA TGCAGCGTTGACGTCCAGGGGATTGACTATGGCTACACCTTC. It codes for CSVDVQGIDYGYTF.

In its sample, this clone was seen a few times. The chain links TRBV11-2 to TRBJ1-2; 8 nucleotides match TRBD1. The CDR3 is 13 residues long. Germline CDR1 is SGHAT and CDR2 is FQNNGV. The J segment lost 7 bases and the V segment lost 6 bases, leaving 7 bases of the junction unmatched. CDR3 nucleotide sequence: TGTGCCAGCAGAGAGGGCAGGGGGCTTGGCTACACCTTC. Translated, it gives CASREGRGLGYTF.

The rearrangement uses TRBV5-1 and TRBJ1-1; 11 nucleotides match TRBD1. Per the germline V gene, CDR1 is SGHRS and CDR2 is YFSETQ. This CDR3 comprises 16 residues. The ends lost 5 bases at V and 4 bases at J; junction bases unmatched: 10. The CDR3: CASSYGQGAVGTEAFF. In nucleotides, the CDR3 is TGCGCCAGCAGTTATGGACAGGGGGCTGTTGGCACTGAAGCTTTCTTT.

The V gene is TRBV3-1 (or the pseudogene TRBV3-2), the J gene TRBJ2-1; 10 nucleotides agree with TRBD2. V trimming: 5 bases; J trimming: 7 bases; junction bases outside the gene matches: 8. Germline CDR1 reads LGHDT; CDR2 reads YNNKEL (reference sequence). CDR3 size: 15 residues. The CDR3 loop is CASSVHSGGKNEQFF. DNA of the CDR3: TGTGCCAGCAGCGTCCATAGCGGGGGGAAGAATGAGCAGTTCTTC.

A single count supports this clone. The chain joins TRBV28 to TRBJ1-2, with D unclear. CDR3 length equals 11 residues. With 6 bases removed from V and 4 bases from J, the gap between germline ends came to 6 bases. Germline CDR1 MDHEN, CDR2 SYDVKM. Here the CDR3 DNA reads TGTGCCAGCAGCAATAGCTATGGCTACACCTTC. This gives the protein CASSNSYGYTF.

The V call is TRBV11-3, the J call TRBJ2-5; D is uncertain. V gave up 2 bases and J gave up 5 bases, with 9 bases separating them. CDR3 size: 13 residues. Germline CDR1 and CDR2: SGHNT and YENEEA. The CDR3 DNA reads as TGTGCCAGCAGCTTAAATAGATTGGAGACCCAGTACTTC. This gives the protein CASSLNRLETQYF.

The chain is built from TRBV24-1 and TRBJ2-5; 8 bases line up with TRBD1. This CDR3 contains 16 residues. Trimming took 1 base from V and 5 from J; bases not matched to a gene: 8. The germline gives CDR1 KGHDR, CDR2 SFDVKD. CDR3 protein: CATSDFGQGAGETQYF. The CDR3 DNA reads TGTGCCACCAGTGATTTTGGCCAGGGGGCCGGGGAGACCCAGTACTTC.

V gene TRBV19 combines with J gene TRBJ1-1; 9 bases match TRBD1. The germline V gene encodes CDR1 LNHDA and CDR2 SQIVND (reference sequence). The trim removed 5 bases at V and 5 bases at J, leaving 9 bases unmatched. The CDR3 extends over 15 amino acids. This chain's CDR3 is CASSAHRGPGTEAFF. As DNA, the CDR3 is TGTGCCAGTAGTGCCCACAGGGGGCCGGGGACTGAAGCTTTCTTT.

V is TRBV10-3 and J is TRBJ1-6, with 9 bases fitting TRBD1. CDR3 length equals 15 residues. Germline CDR1 ENHRY, CDR2 SYGVKD. After removal of 1 base from V and 7 bases from J, the junction contained 2 bases not matched to a gene. The CDR3 region is CAISELGTGNSPLHF. CDR3 DNA: TGTGCCATCAGTGAGTTAGGGACAGGGAATTCACCCCTCCACTTT.

The CDR3: CASRRLETGREKLFF. The CDR3 nucleotides are TGTGCCAGCAGGAGGCTTGAGACAGGGAGGGAAAAACTGTTTTTT. V and J are TRBV6-5 and TRBJ1-4; 7 bases align to TRBD1. In germline, CDR1 is MNHEY, CDR2 SVGAGI. After removal of 6 bases from V and 8 bases from J, the junction contained 12 bases not matched to a gene. CDR3 size: 15 residues.

The chain couples TRBV28 to TRBJ1-5, with D maybe TRBD1 (5 bases). The V and J ends lost 4 bases and 4 bases respectively, with 17 bases between them. From germline, CDR1 is MDHEN and CDR2 SYDVKM. The CDR3 spans 16 residues. The CDR3 DNA reads TGTGCCAGCAGTTACAAAGGGACTGGCCGGAATCAGCCCCAGCATTTT. This codes for CASSYKGTGRNQPQHF.

The chain has TRBV7-2 and TRBJ2-1, with 7 bases aligning to TRBD2. This CDR3 contains 15 residues. J gave up 5 bases and V 8 bases, and 12 bases lay outside the gene matches. From germline, CDR1 is SGHTA and CDR2 FQGNSA. CDR3 in DNA: TGTGCCAGCTTGAGGGATCTGGCGGGAGACAATGAGCAGTTCTTC. It encodes CASLRDLAGDNEQFF.

V and J are TRBV27 and TRBJ1-4; 7 nucleotides agree with TRBD1. The J segment lost 3 bases and the V segment lost 6 bases, leaving 4 bases of the junction unmatched. Germline V gene sequence: CDR1 MNHEY, CDR2 SMNVEV (reference sequence). There are 14 residues in the CDR3. The CDR3 nucleotides read TGTGCCAGCAGCCGGGACAGACCTAATGAAAAACTGTTTTTT. Translating it yields CASSRDRPNEKLFF.

This CDR3 is CASRSGSYYNEQFF. Written as DNA, the CDR3 is TGTGCCAGCAGAAGCGGGAGTTACTACAATGAGCAGTTCTTC. This chain uses TRBV28 with TRBJ2-1; 8 bases line up with TRBD2. Trimming removed 6 bases from V and 3 bases from J; junction bases left unmatched: 4. This CDR3 region has 14 residues. Germline CDR1 MDHEN, CDR2 SYDVKM.

V usage is TRBV6-2 or TRBV6-3 and J usage is TRBJ1-2, with D maybe TRBD1 (6 bases). Germline loops: CDR1 MNHEY, CDR2 SVGEGT. The length of the CDR3 is 13 residues. The V gene lost 5 bases and the J gene lost 5 bases, with 12 bases spanning the gap. This CDR3 reads CASSRSGQYGYTF. The CDR3, as DNA: TGTGCCAGCAGTCGCTCAGGACAGTATGGCTACACCTTC.

The CDR3 DNA reads TGTGCCAGCAGAAAAAATTCTGCGGGACAGGGACTAGGTTGTGGGGCCAACGTCCTGACTTTC. This sequence encodes CASRKNSAGQGLGCGANVLTF. V and J are TRBV21-1 and TRBJ2-6; the table's D call, TRBD1, has no DNA check behind it. TRBV21-1 is assigned pseudogene status. This CDR3 is built from 21 residues.

This chain connects TRBV5-1 to TRBJ1-1; a weak D match, TRBD1 (5 bases). Trimming pared 1 base from V and 4 bases from J, leaving 11 bases between. The CDR3 runs to 14 residues. The germline V gene encodes CDR1 SGHRS and CDR2 YFSETQ. CDR3 residues: CASSLSGVATEAFF. The CDR3 nucleotides read TGCGCCAGCAGCTTGTCGGGGGTAGCCACTGAAGCTTTCTTT. The variable domain in full, with the rest retrieved from reference TRBV5-1 and TRBJ1-1, is KAGVTQTPRYLIKTRGQQVTLSCSPISGHRSVSWYQQTPGQGLQFLFEYFSETQRNKGNFPGRFSGRQFSNSRSEMNVSTLELGDSALYLCASSLSGVATEAFFGQGTRLTVV.

The rearrangement joins TRBV7-2 to TRBJ2-1; 7 bases are shared with TRBD1. The CDR3 runs to 16 residues. V was clipped by 5 bases and J by 2 bases; unmatched bases: 9. Germline V gene sequence: CDR1 SGHTA, CDR2 FQGNSA. CDR3 DNA: TGTGCCAGCAGCGTGCACCCAGGGGGAACCTACAATGAGCAGTTCTTC. This gives the protein CASSVHPGGTYNEQFF.

V and J are TRBV6-6 and TRBJ1-4, with a tentative D call TRBD1 (5 bases). The CDR3 sequence is 14 residues long. CDR1 MNHNY and CDR2 SVGAGI come from the germline V gene (reference sequence). V shed 8 bases and J shed 0 bases, with 10 bases lying between them. CDR3 nucleotides: TGTGCCAGCTCCGACAGTGCAACTAATGAAAAACTGTTTTTT. Protein sequence: CASSDSATNEKLFF.